The next 25 T cell receptor beta chains were all read from a single sample in a study of blood T cells in healthy people across ages. A J-beta primer mix and a sample-barcoded 5' primer were used in a second PCR of roughly 6 to 11 cycles. TCRdb analysed the 5' RACE reads with MiXCR anew, one entry per CDR3 protein. In the table there are fewer than 950,000 distinct CDR3 sequences, about 53% of which are singletons. Sequencing was carried out using blood. The receptors originated from a man older than 75 in good health.

The genes are TRBV28 and TRBJ1-1; no reliable D call. V was pared by 5 bases and J by 5 bases, with 3 bases between. The CDR3 is 10 residues long. The germline V gene has CDR1 MDHEN and CDR2 SYDVKM. The CDR3 is CASSQTEAFF. DNA for the CDR3: TGTGCCAGCAGTCAGACTGAAGCTTTCTTT.

The chain uses TRBV3-1 and TRBJ2-5, with 10 bases that match TRBD2. There are 16 residues in the CDR3. Germline V gives CDR1 LGHDT, CDR2 YNNKEL (reference sequence). The J segment lost 11 bases and the V segment lost 4 bases, leaving 16 bases of the junction unmatched. CDR3 bases: TGTGCCAGCAGCCCCCTCGTGGTAGCGGGAGGCGATGAGCAGTACTTC. Its protein is CASSPLVVAGGDEQYF.

The chain links TRBV24-1 to TRBJ2-2, with 15 bases lining up with TRBD2. Trimming took 8 bases from V and 6 from J; bases not matched to a gene: 12. Looked up from germline, CDR1 is KGHDR and CDR2 is SFDVKD. CDR3 size: 18 residues. CDR3 protein: CATTDGTSGRTRAGELFF. The CDR3 DNA reads as TGTGCCACCACAGACGGGACTAGCGGGAGGACCAGGGCCGGGGAGCTGTTTTTT.

This clonotype appeared a few times. The rearrangement links TRBV5-1 to TRBJ2-3, with 11 bases identical to TRBD2. Germline CDR1 reads SGHRS; CDR2 reads YFSETQ. The length of the CDR3 is 16 residues. V trimming: 2 bases; J trimming: 14 bases; junction bases outside the gene matches: 16. The CDR3 spells CASSFRLAGQHRYAYF. In DNA form, the CDR3 reads TGCGCCAGCAGCTTTCGACTAGCGGGACAGCACAGATACGCGTATTTT.

This clonotype was counted a few times. The chain's CDR3 is CASRRGPGLAGDKGGYEQYF. CDR3 DNA sequence: TGTGCCAGCAGAAGAGGTCCGGGACTAGCGGGAGACAAGGGCGGGTACGAGCAGTACTTC. The chain combines TRBV27 with TRBJ2-4, with 14 bases fitting TRBD2. The DNA end favors TRBJ2-7, so the J call may be wrong. This CDR3 is 20 amino acids long. Germline CDR1 MNHEY, CDR2 SMNVEV (reference sequence).

The rearrangement links TRBV5-1 to TRBJ1-5, with D possibly being TRBD1 (5 bases). Germline loops: CDR1 SGHRS, CDR2 YFSETQ. The length of the CDR3 is 13 residues. The V gene lost 0 bases and the J gene lost 14 bases, with 15 bases spanning the gap. The CDR3 protein is CASSLAGGAGKHF. The CDR3 DNA reads as TGCGCCAGCAGCTTGGCCGGGGGAGCAGGGAAGCATTTT.

The CDR3 sequence is CAISELSAQRSGNEQFF. CDR3 DNA sequence: TGTGCCATCAGTGAGCTAAGTGCACAGAGATCTGGGAATGAGCAGTTCTTC. The rearrangement links TRBV10-3 to TRBJ2-1; no firm D call. The germline V gene has CDR1 ENHRY and CDR2 SYGVKD. V lost 2 bases and J lost 7, with 21 bases in between. This CDR3 has 17 residues.

The genes are TRBV7-6 and TRBJ2-6, with D hard to call. CDR1 and CDR2 (germline): SGHVS, FNYEAQ. This CDR3 comprises 15 residues. V lost 1 base, J lost 4 bases, and 8 bases lay in between. CDR3 protein: CASSLVGDGANVLTF. As DNA, the CDR3 is TGTGCCAGCAGCTTAGTGGGTGACGGGGCCAACGTCCTGACTTTC.

The chain recombines TRBV25-1 with TRBJ2-1, with 10 nucleotides matching TRBD2. Unmatched junction bases numbered 10, after V lost 4 bases and J lost 7 bases. Germline V gives CDR1 MGHDK, CDR2 SYGVNS. The CDR3 sequence is 16 residues long. CDR3 loop: CASSATSGRARNEQFF. The CDR3 region has the DNA TGTGCCAGCAGTGCCACCAGCGGGAGGGCTCGAAATGAGCAGTTCTTC.

This clonotype occurred a few times. This chain connects TRBV5-1 to TRBJ1-1; D is undetermined. CDR1 SGHRS and CDR2 YFSETQ come from the germline V gene. Trimming took 0 bases from V and 0 from J, leaving 9 bases between them. The CDR3 sequence is 15 residues long. CDR3: CASSLVGHLNTEAFF. CDR3 DNA sequence: TGCGCCAGCAGCTTGGTGGGCCATCTGAACACTGAAGCTTTCTTT.

This clonotype was observed once. The chain joins TRBV9 to TRBJ2-3; 14 bases align to TRBD2. Germline CDR1 reads SGDLS; CDR2 reads YYNGEE. The V gene end was trimmed by 0 bases and the J gene end by 3 bases; junction bases not matched to a gene: 9. This CDR3 comprises 19 residues. The CDR3 coding sequence is TGTGCCAGCAGCGTAGGTCCTGGACTAGCGGGAGGAATGACAGATACGCAGTATTTT. Protein: CASSVGPGLAGGMTDTQYF.

This clonotype was counted only a few times. The chain couples TRBV20-1 to TRBJ2-4; D is perhaps TRBD1 (6 bases). CDR1 is DFQATT and CDR2 is SNEGSKA in the germline V gene (reference sequence). V was shortened by 0 bases and J by 3 bases, with 12 bases between the two germline ends. The length of the CDR3 is 15 residues. The CDR3 region is CSARDTSRGKNIQYF. CDR3 DNA sequence: TGCAGTGCTAGAGACACAAGCAGGGGCAAAAACATTCAGTACTTC.

This clonotype came up a few times. This chain uses TRBV3-1 with TRBJ2-1, with TRBD2 as a possible D gene (6 bases). Germline assignment: CDR1 LGHDT and CDR2 YNNKEL (reference sequence). The CDR3 extends over 12 amino acids. V was shortened by 4 bases and J by 8 bases, with 9 bases between the two germline ends. For the CDR3, the DNA is TGTGCCAGCAGCCTTACGGGGGATGAGCAGTTCTTC. It specifies CASSLTGDEQFF.

The J gene is TRBJ2-5, the V gene TRBV9; no firm D call. CDR3 length equals 14 residues. Germline CDR1 is SGDLS and CDR2 is YYNGEE. Trimming pared 0 bases from V and 1 base from J, leaving 7 bases between. In nucleotides, the CDR3 is TGTGCCAGCAGCGTAGTACCGGCCCAAGAGACCCAGTACTTC. Protein: CASSVVPAQETQYF.

The V gene is TRBV7-9, the J gene TRBJ2-7; 13 positions agree with TRBD2. Germline V gene sequence: CDR1 SEHNR, CDR2 FQNEAQ (reference sequence). The CDR3 has 15 amino acids. V was pared by 4 bases and J by 5 bases, with 5 bases of the junction left unmatched. The CDR3, as DNA: TGTGCCAGCAGCTCCGGACTAGCGGGAGTTGACGAGCAGTACTTC. This gives the protein CASSSGLAGVDEQYF. The whole variable domain, remainder taken from reference TRBV7-9 and TRBJ2-7, is DTGVSQNPRHKITKRGQNVTFRCDPISEHNRLYWYRQTLGQGPEFLTYFQNEAQLEKSRLLSDRFSAERPKGSFSTLEIQRTEQGDSAMYLCASSSGLAGVDEQYFGPGTRLTVT.

The chain has TRBV9 and TRBJ2-7; 7 nucleotides match TRBD2. This CDR3 is 13 amino acids long. Germline V gene sequence: CDR1 SGDLS, CDR2 YYNGEE. With V trimmed by 0 bases and J by 10 bases, 7 bases remained unmatched. In nucleotides, the CDR3 is TGTGCCAGCAGCGTAGCGGGGGGATCGGCCCAGTACTTC. It specifies CASSVAGGSAQYF.

The V and J genes are TRBV12-3 or TRBV12-4 and TRBJ1-5; 8 bases align to TRBD1. Losses at the gene ends were 5 bases for V and 0 bases for J; bases not matched to a gene: 6. CDR3 length equals 16 residues. The CDR3 DNA is TGTGCCAGCAGTCTAGGGACAGGCCGTAGCAATCAGCCCCAGCATTTT. This codes for CASSLGTGRSNQPQHF.

The V gene is TRBV7-9, the J gene TRBJ1-1; D unclear. The CDR3 is 14 amino acids. With 4 bases removed from V and 1 base from J, the gap between germline ends came to 10 bases. Germline V CDR1 and CDR2: SEHNR, FQNEAQ (reference sequence). CDR3 sequence (DNA): TGTGCCAGCAGCTCCCTCCTGGGGAACACTGAAGCTTTCTTT. It encodes CASSSLLGNTEAFF.

Here the CDR3 reads CASSVGGPPDTQYF. DNA of the CDR3: TGTGCCAGCAGCGTAGGAGGCCCCCCGGATACGCAGTATTTT. V is TRBV9 and J is TRBJ2-3; D not certain. Trimming left V 0 bases short and J 6 bases short, with 11 bases between. This CDR3 comprises 14 residues. Germline V gene sequence: CDR1 SGDLS, CDR2 YYNGEE.

This clonotype was found a few times. This rearrangement joins TRBV5-1 to TRBJ2-1; TRBD1 agrees at 8 bases. In germline, CDR1 is SGHRS, CDR2 YFSETQ. The CDR3 is 13 amino acids. With 3 bases clipped from V and 15 bases from J, the junction kept 11 bases outside the gene matches. The CDR3 sequence: CASSYNFRGQWFF. For the CDR3, the DNA is TGCGCCAGCAGCTACAATTTCAGGGGGCAGTGGTTCTTC.

The chain uses TRBV6-2 or TRBV6-3 and TRBJ2-7, with a tentative D call TRBD2 (6 bases). The germline V gene encodes CDR1 MNHEY and CDR2 SVGEGT. V shed 2 bases and J shed 5 bases, with 16 bases lying between them. This CDR3 region has 15 residues. This chain's CDR3 is CASSYGLALGDEQYF. The CDR3, as DNA: TGTGCCAGCAGTTACGGGCTAGCGTTGGGAGACGAGCAGTACTTC.

The chain uses TRBV10-3 and TRBJ2-3; 13 bases are shared with TRBD2. CDR1 and CDR2 (germline): ENHRY, SYGVKD. V gave up 3 bases and J gave up 14 bases; unmatched junction bases: 17. The CDR3 runs to 17 residues. As DNA, the CDR3 is TGTGCCATCAGTGAATACGGACTAGCGGGAGTATCCAGATACGCGTATTTT. The encoded protein is CAISEYGLAGVSRYAYF.

This clonotype was detected only a few times. The V call is TRBV20-1, the J call TRBJ2-3, with TRBD2 matching 9 bases. V trimming: 0 bases; J trimming: 3 bases; junction bases outside the gene matches: 10. This CDR3 contains 17 residues. Germline CDR1 and CDR2: DFQATT and SNEGSKA (reference sequence). The CDR3 loop is CSAREMGISGSTDTQYF. The DNA for the CDR3 is TGCAGTGCTAGAGAAATGGGTATTAGCGGGAGTACAGATACGCAGTATTTT.

A few counts support this clonotype. The chain links TRBV7-8 to TRBJ1-2, with 7 bases aligning to TRBD1. J was trimmed by 0 bases and V by 2 bases; bases with no gene match: 6. Germline CDR1 SGHVS, CDR2 FQNEAQ. CDR3 size: 16 residues. The CDR3 DNA sequence: TGTGCCAGCAGCTTAAGGGAGGGGGCGGCTAACTATGGCTACACCTTC. Protein sequence: CASSLREGAANYGYTF.

V is TRBV5-6 and J is TRBJ1-5; D may be TRBD1 (5 bases). The CDR3 is made up of 16 amino acids. V was pared by 4 bases and J by 3 bases, with 17 bases between. The germline CDR1 and CDR2 sequences are SGHDT and YYEEEE. CDR3 bases: TGTGCCAGCAGCCAGATTGGCCAGGGAGCCAATCAGCCCCAGCATTTT. Translating gives CASSQIGQGANQPQHF.